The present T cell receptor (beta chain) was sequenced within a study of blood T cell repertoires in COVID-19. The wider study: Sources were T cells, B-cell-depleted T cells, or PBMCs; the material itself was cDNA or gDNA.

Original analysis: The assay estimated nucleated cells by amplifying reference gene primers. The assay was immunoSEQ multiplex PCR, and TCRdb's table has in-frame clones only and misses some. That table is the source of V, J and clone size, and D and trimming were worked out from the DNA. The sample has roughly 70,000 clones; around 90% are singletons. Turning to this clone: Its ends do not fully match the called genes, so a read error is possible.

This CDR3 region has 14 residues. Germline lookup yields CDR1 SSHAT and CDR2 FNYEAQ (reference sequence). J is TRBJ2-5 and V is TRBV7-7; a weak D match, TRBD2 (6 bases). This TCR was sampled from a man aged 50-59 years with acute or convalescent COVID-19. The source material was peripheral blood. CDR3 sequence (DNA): TGTGCTAGCAGCCAGGCGGGGAAACAAGAGACCCAGTACTTC. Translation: CASSQAGKQETQYF.